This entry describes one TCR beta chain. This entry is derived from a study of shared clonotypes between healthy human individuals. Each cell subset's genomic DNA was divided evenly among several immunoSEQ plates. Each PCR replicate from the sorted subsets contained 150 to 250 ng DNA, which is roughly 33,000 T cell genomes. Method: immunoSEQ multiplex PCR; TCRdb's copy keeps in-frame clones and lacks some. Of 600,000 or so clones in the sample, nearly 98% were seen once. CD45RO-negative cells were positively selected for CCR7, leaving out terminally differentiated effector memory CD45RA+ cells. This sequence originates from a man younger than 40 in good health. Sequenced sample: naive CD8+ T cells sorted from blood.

The CDR3 nucleotides are TGTGCCAGCAGTTTATCGACCCCCGATCTCGACACAGATACGCAGTATTTT. This sequence encodes CASSLSTPDLDTDTQYF. The genes are TRBV27 and TRBJ2-3; D not resolved. V was pared by 0 bases and J by 2 bases, with 15 bases between. Germline CDR1 is MNHEY and CDR2 is SMNVEV (reference sequence). CDR3 size: 17 residues.